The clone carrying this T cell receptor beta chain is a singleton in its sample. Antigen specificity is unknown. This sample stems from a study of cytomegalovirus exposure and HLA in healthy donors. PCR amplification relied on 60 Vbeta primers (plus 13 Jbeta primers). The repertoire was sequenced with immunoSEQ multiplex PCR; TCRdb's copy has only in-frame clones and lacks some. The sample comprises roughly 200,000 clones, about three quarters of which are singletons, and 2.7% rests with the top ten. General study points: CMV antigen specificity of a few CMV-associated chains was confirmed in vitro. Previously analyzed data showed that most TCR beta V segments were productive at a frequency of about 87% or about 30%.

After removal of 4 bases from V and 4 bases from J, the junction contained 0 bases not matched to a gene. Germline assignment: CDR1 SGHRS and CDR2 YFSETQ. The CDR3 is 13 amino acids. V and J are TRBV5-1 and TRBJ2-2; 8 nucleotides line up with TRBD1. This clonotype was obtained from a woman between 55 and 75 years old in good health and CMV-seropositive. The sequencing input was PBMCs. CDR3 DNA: TGCGCCAGCAGCGACAGGGGCACCGGGGAGCTGTTTTTT. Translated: CASSDRGTGELFF. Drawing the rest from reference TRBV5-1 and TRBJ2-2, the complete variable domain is KAGVTQTPRYLIKTRGQQVTLSCSPISGHRSVSWYQQTPGQGLQFLFEYFSETQRNKGNFPGRFSGRQFSNSRSEMNVSTLELGDSALYLCASSDRGTGELFFGEGSRLTVL.